Below are 27 T cell receptor beta chains sequenced from a single sample in a study of cytomegalovirus exposure and HLA in healthy donors. Measured with immunoSEQ multiplex PCR; TCRdb has only the in-frame clones, and not every one. The sample lists around 190,000 clones, 86% occurring once. Sequenced input: PBMCs. The receptors here all came from a woman under 30 in good health and CMV-seronegative.

The rearrangement joins TRBV2 to TRBJ2-7, with TRBD2 matching over 8 bases. The CDR3 runs to 13 residues. The germline V gene encodes CDR1 SNHLY and CDR2 FYNNEI. V lost 10 bases to trimming and J lost 6 bases; unmatched junction nucleotides: 11. The DNA for the CDR3 is TGTGCCACGCAGCGGGAGATAGTTGCCGAGCAGTACTTC. Its protein is CATQREIVAEQYF. Looking up the rest from reference TRBV2 and TRBJ2-7 gives the full variable domain: EPEVTQTPSHQVTQMGQEVILRCVPISNHLYFYWYRQILGQKVEFLVSFYNNEISEKSEIFDDQFSVERPDGSNFTLKIRSTKLEDSAMYFCATQREIVAEQYFGPGTRLTVT.

The V call is TRBV6-5, the J call TRBJ2-7; 11 nucleotides match TRBD2. The J segment lost 3 bases and the V segment lost 6 bases, leaving 7 bases of the junction unmatched. The CDR3 is 15 residues long. The germline CDR1 and CDR2 sequences are MNHEY and SVGAGI. The CDR3 spells CASRTLAGGLYEQYF. The CDR3 nucleotides read TGTGCCAGCAGGACTCTAGCGGGAGGACTCTACGAGCAGTACTTC.

The chain is built from TRBV19 and TRBJ2-3; 7 bases agree with TRBD2. The CDR3 is 14 residues long. The J segment lost 6 bases and the V segment lost 4 bases, leaving 7 bases of the junction unmatched. The germline V gene encodes CDR1 LNHDA and CDR2 SQIVND (reference sequence). The CDR3 loop reads CASSTVSGADTQYF. The CDR3 bases are TGTGCCAGTAGTACGGTAAGCGGGGCGGATACGCAGTATTTT.

The CDR3 here is CSVAGAYGYTF. The CDR3 nucleotides are TGCAGCGTTGCAGGGGCTTATGGCTACACCTTC. J is TRBJ1-2 and V is TRBV29-1; D perhaps matches TRBD1 (6 bases). CDR3 length: 11 residues. Germline V gene data show CDR1 as SQVTM and CDR2 as ANQGSEA. V gave up 4 bases and J gave up 5 bases, with 8 bases separating them.

The chain links TRBV11-2 to TRBJ1-2; TRBD1 matches 9 bases. With 1 base clipped from V and 7 bases from J, the junction kept 7 bases outside the gene matches. Germline V lookup: CDR1 SGHAT, CDR2 FQNNGV. This CDR3 comprises 15 residues. The CDR3 nucleotides read TGTGCCAGCAGCTTAGCCGGGACAGGGCGCGGTGGCTACACCTTC. It specifies CASSLAGTGRGGYTF.

The rearrangement joins TRBV5-4 to TRBJ1-2, with 9 bases that match TRBD1. The CDR3 extends over 16 amino acids. Per germline, CDR1 SGHNT and CDR2 YYREEE (reference sequence). V was clipped by 4 bases and J by 4 bases; unmatched bases: 11. The CDR3 loop reads CASSGQDRGFLYGYTF. DNA for the CDR3: TGTGCCAGCAGCGGACAGGACAGGGGTTTCCTCTATGGCTACACCTTC.

V usage is TRBV10-3 and J usage is TRBJ1-3; no definite D call. V was trimmed by 4 bases and J by 2 bases, leaving 15 bases between them. The CDR3 has 16 residues. Germline V lookup: CDR1 ENHRY, CDR2 SYGVKD. CDR3 residues: CAISGREVVTGNTIYF. In DNA form, the CDR3 reads TGTGCCATCAGTGGACGGGAGGTGGTAACTGGAAACACCATATATTTT.

The chain links TRBV7-6 to TRBJ1-2; 8 positions agree with TRBD1. J gave up 6 bases and V 5 bases, and 8 bases lay outside the gene matches. The CDR3 length is 14 residues. Germline V gene sequence: CDR1 SGHVS, CDR2 FNYEAQ. This CDR3 is CASSPPGGNNGYTF. CDR3 in DNA: TGTGCCAGCAGCCCTCCAGGGGGCAATAATGGCTACACCTTC.

The J gene is TRBJ2-1, the V gene TRBV28; D remains unclear. From germline, CDR1 is MDHEN and CDR2 SYDVKM. V gave up 6 bases and J gave up 7 bases, with 16 bases separating them. The CDR3 spans 14 residues. In nucleotides, the CDR3 is TGTGCCAGCAGACCCGACCCGACTCGTAATGAGCAGTTCTTC. Translating it yields CASRPDPTRNEQFF. The whole variable domain, remainder taken from reference TRBV28 and TRBJ2-1, is DVKVTQSSRYLVKRTGEKVFLECVQDMDHENMFWYRQDPGLGLRLIYFSYDVKMKEKGDIPEGYSVSREKKERFSLILESASTNQTSMYLCASRPDPTRNEQFFGPGTRLTVL.

The J gene is TRBJ1-1, the V gene TRBV30; tentatively, D is TRBD1 (5 bases). This CDR3 contains 12 residues. The germline V gene has CDR1 GTSNPN and CDR2 SVGIG (reference sequence). V lost 1 base, J lost 11 bases, and 14 bases lay in between. This CDR3 is CAWSALQVSAFF. The CDR3 region has the DNA TGTGCCTGGAGTGCCCTACAGGTTTCTGCTTTCTTT.

J is TRBJ2-7 and V is TRBV5-6, with 7 bases aligning to TRBD1. The length of the CDR3 is 15 residues. J was trimmed by 3 bases and V by 2 bases; bases with no gene match: 8. The germline V gene encodes CDR1 SGHDT and CDR2 YYEEEE. The CDR3 coding sequence is TGTGCCAGCAGCTTCCTGGACAGGTTTTTCTACGAGCAGTACTTC. It is translated as CASSFLDRFFYEQYF.

The chain uses TRBV21-1 and TRBJ1-6; no check of the table's D call, TRBD1, against the DNA was made. TRBV21-1 is a recognized pseudogene. The length of the CDR3 is 17 residues. In DNA form, the CDR3 reads TGTGCCACGTGGGCGCAGGGTGGTATTTCCTATAATTCACCCCTCCACTTT. This sequence encodes CATWAQGGISYNSPLHF.

The chain joins TRBV7-6 to TRBJ2-1; TRBD2 agrees at 7 bases. Germline trimming cut 8 bases from V and 12 bases from J; bases unmatched to any gene: 10. CDR3 size: 12 residues. Germline loops: CDR1 SGHVS, CDR2 FNYEAQ. Here the CDR3 reads CASAIGASGQFF. DNA of the CDR3: TGTGCCAGCGCCATCGGCGCTAGCGGGCAGTTCTTC.

This clone was counted once. The chain uses TRBV20-1 and TRBJ2-1; the D gene is possibly TRBD2 (6 bases). The CDR3 length is 11 residues. V lost 6 bases, J lost 8 bases, and 11 bases lay in between. From germline, CDR1 is DFQATT and CDR2 SNEGSKA (reference sequence). The CDR3 protein is CSASKRDEQFF. The CDR3 bases are TGCAGTGCCTCTAAGCGGGATGAGCAGTTCTTC.

CDR3 coding DNA: TGTGCCTGGAGTGGGACACAAAACATTCAGTACTTC. This translates into CAWSGTQNIQYF. The V call is TRBV30, the J call TRBJ2-4, with D maybe TRBD1 (5 bases). Germline assignment: CDR1 GTSNPN and CDR2 SVGIG (reference sequence). The CDR3 is 12 amino acids. V was shortened by 1 base and J by 5 bases, with 6 bases between the two germline ends.

This clone showed up just once. V usage is TRBV5-1 and J usage is TRBJ2-5; 8 bases line up with TRBD1. Germline lookup yields CDR1 SGHRS and CDR2 YFSETQ. V trimming: 2 bases; J trimming: 8 bases; junction bases outside the gene matches: 14. The CDR3 covers 16 residues. In nucleotides, the CDR3 is TGCGCCAGCAGCTTAAATGGACCGGGACAGGTTGAAACCCAGTACTTC. It specifies CASSLNGPGQVETQYF.

The rearrangement links TRBV9 to TRBJ2-1, with D possibly being TRBD2 (6 bases). The V gene's germline CDR1 is SGDLS and CDR2 YYNGEE. The CDR3 has 16 amino acids. V was cut by 9 bases and J by 5 bases, with 24 bases left in between. The CDR3 region is CAITPVPSELDNEQFF. CDR3 sequence (DNA): TGTGCCATCACCCCGGTGCCTAGCGAACTCGACAATGAGCAGTTCTTC.

This clone was observed a single time. The chain recombines TRBV4-2 with TRBJ2-5, with D possibly matching TRBD2 (5 bases). Germline loops: CDR1 LGHNA, CDR2 YNFKEQ. V was clipped by 0 bases and J by 3 bases, with 17 bases between them. CDR3 length equals 17 residues. The CDR3 protein is CASSQDMAREEKETQYF. The CDR3 DNA is TGTGCCAGCAGCCAAGATATGGCGAGGGAAGAGAAAGAGACCCAGTACTTC.

CDR3 DNA sequence: TGCGCCAGCAGCTTGTCAACAGGGGGCAGCACTGAAGCTTTCTTT. Protein: CASSLSTGGSTEAFF. The chain links TRBV5-1 to TRBJ1-1; 9 positions match TRBD1. The ends lost 1 base at V and 4 bases at J; junction bases unmatched: 5. The germline CDR1 and CDR2 sequences are SGHRS and YFSETQ. The CDR3 consists of 15 residues. The full variable domain, completed using reference TRBV5-1 and TRBJ1-1, is KAGVTQTPRYLIKTRGQQVTLSCSPISGHRSVSWYQQTPGQGLQFLFEYFSETQRNKGNFPGRFSGRQFSNSRSEMNVSTLELGDSALYLCASSLSTGGSTEAFFGQGTRLTVV.

The rearrangement uses TRBV15 and TRBJ1-2; 7 bases map to TRBD1. CDR3 length equals 13 residues. V lost 5 bases to trimming and J lost 8 bases; unmatched junction nucleotides: 8. The germline gives CDR1 LNHNV, CDR2 YYDKDF (reference sequence). CDR3: CATSPGNRGGYTF. DNA for the CDR3: TGTGCCACCAGCCCCGGGAACAGGGGCGGCTACACCTTC.

The chain is built from TRBV2 and TRBJ1-4, with D unresolved. The CDR3 loop spans 11 amino acids. The V end was cut by 6 bases, the J end by 5 bases, with 4 bases between. CDR1 is SNHLY, CDR2 FYNNEI, per germline. In DNA form, the CDR3 reads TGTGCCAGCAGCGTAAATGAAAAACTGTTTTTT. The encoded protein is CASSVNEKLFF.

This chain links TRBV10-3 with TRBJ2-6; 7 bases are shared with TRBD1. Losses at the gene ends were 4 bases for V and 0 bases for J; bases not matched to a gene: 6. CDR1 and CDR2 (germline): ENHRY, SYGVKD. The CDR3 covers 17 residues. CDR3 amino acids: CAISAGDSSSGANVLTF. CDR3 DNA: TGTGCCATCAGTGCAGGGGACAGTAGCTCTGGGGCCAACGTCCTGACTTTC.

As for this clone: Germline is not matched at one junction end, which may reflect a read error. The chain links TRBV7-3 to TRBJ1-2, with D hard to call. Germline CDR1 reads SGHTA; CDR2 reads FQGTGA. This CDR3 is built from 20 residues. Written as DNA, the CDR3 is TGTGCCAGCAGTCCTCTACGTCGGGAGAATACCCTATCGGCTAACCATGGCTACACCTTC. It is translated as CASSPLRRENTLSANHGYTF.

The genes are TRBV5-6 and TRBJ1-2, with a tentative D call TRBD1 (6 bases). Looked up from germline, CDR1 is SGHDT and CDR2 is YYEEEE. This CDR3 comprises 16 residues. The V end was cut by 2 bases, the J end by 7 bases, with 21 bases between. CDR3 sequence reads: CASSFTPPNHRVGYTF. The CDR3 DNA follows: TGTGCCAGCAGCTTTACTCCCCCGAACCACAGGGTTGGCTACACCTTC. Combining the CDR3 with reference TRBV5-6 and TRBJ1-2 gives the whole variable domain DAGVTQSPTHLIKTRGQQVTLRCSPKSGHDTVSWYQQALGQGPQFIFQYYEEEERQRGNFPDRFSGHQFPNYSSELNVNALLLGDSALYLCASSFTPPNHRVGYTFGSGTRLTVV.

This clone was counted once. This chain links TRBV5-1 with TRBJ2-7; the D gene is possibly TRBD1 (6 bases). Per the germline V gene, CDR1 is SGHRS and CDR2 is YFSETQ. Trimming stripped 4 bases from V and 4 bases from J, with 15 bases between. The CDR3 loop spans 14 amino acids. The CDR3 here is CASSPRDKGYEQYF. The CDR3 region has the DNA TGCGCCAGCAGCCCCCGGGACAAAGGGTACGAGCAGTACTTC.

This chain joins TRBV5-6 and TRBJ2-3; 16 bases fit TRBD2. Germline CDR1 and CDR2: SGHDT and YYEEEE. The CDR3 has 18 residues. After removal of 4 bases from V and 2 bases from J, the junction contained 7 bases not matched to a gene. The CDR3 loop is CASSPGLAGGPATDTQYF. DNA of the CDR3: TGTGCCAGCAGCCCGGGACTAGCGGGGGGGCCTGCCACAGATACGCAGTATTTT.

The rearrangement links TRBV9 to TRBJ1-5; 7 bases line up with TRBD1. The junction had 0 bases not matched to a gene; V was cut back by 1 base and J by 5 bases. Germline-derived CDR1 and CDR2 are SGDLS and YYNGEE. The CDR3 runs to 13 residues. This CDR3 is CASSVQGDQPQHF. CDR3 DNA sequence: TGTGCCAGCAGCGTACAGGGGGATCAGCCCCAGCATTTT.